This T cell receptor (beta chain) was sequenced during a study of PD-1 blockade in classical Hodgkin lymphoma. The study, taken as a whole, reports: Initiation of nivolumab under 1 year after ASCT led to exclusion of patients. Possibly reflecting disease activity or prior therapy, repertoire differences have causes that remain undefined.

Germline CDR1 MDHEN, CDR2 SYDVKM. V was trimmed by 5 bases and J by 1 base, leaving 11 bases between them. CDR3 size: 14 residues. Comment on this clone: The antigen is not known.

Clones were sequenced by immunoSEQ multiplex PCR, and TCRdb holds only the in-frame ones, with some missing. The data contain 20,000 to 25,000 clones, roughly 73% of them singletons. After autologous stem cell transplantation all patients relapsed, and prior brentuximab vedotin exposure differed between cohorts. The genes are TRBV28 and TRBJ1-1; D perhaps matches TRBD1 (5 bases). The receptor was derived from a human donor with classical Hodgkin lymphoma. Specimen: peripheral blood mononuclear cells (PBMCs), collected before the second cycle of nivolumab. The CDR3 loop is CASSPQGRNTEAFF. Written as DNA, the CDR3 is TGTGCCAGCAGTCCCCAGGGTAGGAACACTGAAGCTTTCTTT. Full variable domain (remainder filled in from reference TRBV28 and TRBJ1-1): DVKVTQSSRYLVKRTGEKVFLECVQDMDHENMFWYRQDPGLGLRLIYFSYDVKMKEKGDIPEGYSVSREKKERFSLILESASTNQTSMYLCASSPQGRNTEAFFGQGTRLTVV.